This entry concerns a single TCR beta chain. Relapsing-remitting disease, either stable or active, was present in the treatment-naive patients who were the multiple sclerosis controls. The CD8+ and CD4+ T cells were isolated magnetically using a negative isolation approach, whereas the TEMRA cells were enriched by FACS. After removal of 4 bases from V and 8 bases from J, the junction contained 1 base not matched to a gene. This CDR3 is built from 11 residues. Germline assignment: CDR1 MGHDK and CDR2 SYGVNS. The RNA, about 0.5 to 1 ug, was put through reverse transcription using random hexamers. Amplification of TCR beta CDR3 was carried out by immunoSEQ multiplex PCR, which covered 54 Vbeta and 13 Jbeta segments. TCRdb reanalysed the immunoSEQ multiplex PCR reads using MiXCR and keeps one entry per CDR3 protein. The repertoire has 200,000 or so distinct CDR3 sequences, roughly 96% of them found once; the top ten carry roughly 0.088%.

The data were taken from a study of CD8 T cells in Susac syndrome. This sequence was found in a human donor with multiple sclerosis. The chain is built from TRBV25-1 and TRBJ2-5; 7 bases are a match to TRBD2. Sequencing was carried out using CD4+ T cells from PBMCs. The CDR3 DNA is TGTGCCAGCAGTGGCGGGAGTACCCAGTACTTC. Protein product: CASSGGSTQYF.